The T cell receptor beta chain described here comes from a study of early T cells in non-severe SARS-CoV-2 infection. Tagging with unique molecular identifiers was applied to individual cDNA molecules. TCRdb processed the 5' RACE reads anew with MiXCR; each CDR3 protein has one entry. The sample comprises around 45,000 distinct CDR3 sequences, over 3% of which are singletons, and approximately 3% rests with the top ten. J lost 6 bases, V lost 4 bases, and 6 bases had no gene match. Germline CDR1 reads LGHDT; CDR2 reads YNNKEL (reference sequence). This CDR3 has 14 residues. This clonotype has at least ten counts.

The chain links TRBV3-1 to TRBJ1-2, with 9 bases fitting TRBD1. Source material: whole blood. The sequence was collected from an adult who was a healthcare worker with PCR-confirmed SARS-CoV-2 infection or an uninfected control (not recorded which). The CDR3 here is CASSLQDRGHGYTF. The CDR3 nucleotides are TGTGCCAGCAGCCTACAGGACAGGGGTCATGGCTACACCTTC.